The present T cell receptor (beta chain) was sequenced within a study of cytotoxic CD8 clonotypes in ibrutinib-treated CLL. Whole-study findings and limits: Public clonotypes were seen rarely and were contracted or stable on treatment.

Notes on this clone: No antigen is known for it.

The CDR3 is 15 residues long. CDR1 and CDR2 from the germline V gene are SGHAT and FQDESV (reference sequence). Between the trimmed V and J ends, which lost 5 bases and 5 bases, there was a span of 15 bases. The TCR beta libraries used 1.5 to 2 micrograms of genomic DNA that came from cryopreserved PBMCs. Some clones are missing from TCRdb's copy, which holds only in-frame ones; the method was immunoSEQ multiplex PCR. Of fewer than 45,000 clones listed, about three quarters are singletons. J is TRBJ2-2 and V is TRBV11-1; no firm D call. This sample comprised PBMCs, obtained at disease progression, from a patient treated with ibrutinib. This clonotype originated in a human donor with chronic lymphocytic leukemia. CDR3 in DNA: TGTGCCAGCAGCCTTAGGCCTATAGTGACCGGGGAGCTGTTTTTT. Protein sequence: CASSLRPIVTGELFF.